This TCR beta chain stems from a study of blood T cell repertoires in COVID-19 (TCRdb year 2020). The study in broad terms: Samples from collaborators originated in the United States, Italy and Spain and spanned both the acute and convalescent phases of COVID-19. The prospective study material was composed of cDNA or gDNA derived from T cells, B-cell-depleted T cells, or PBMCs. Subjects who had been exposed to COVID-19, were actively infected with it, or had recovered from it provided the deeply sampled blood TCRbeta repertoires that made up the dataset. The repertoires were released in a freely available public database intended as a resource for research on the immune response to SARS-CoV-2. The samples were drawn from two sources: the first 160 participants of the ongoing ImmuneRACE study, and 1,200 or so subjects contributed by 6 global collaborators. A de-identified subject ID, COVID-19 status, age in years and sex were almost always included in the sample metadata. Where available, HLA class I and class II types were obtained from metadata supplied by the sample provider rather than from assay-based typing. What the work shows at the level of the full study, not this receptor alone: The amount of clinical and demographic metadata varied by source and participant and was provided uncurated.

A note on this clone: Its target antigen remains unknown. The input lacks base qualities; no much larger clone sits a single base away.

TCRbeta CDR3 regions were amplified from genomic DNA using the immunoSEQ Assay, a bias-controlled multiplex PCR. The original methods were these. Within the assay, amplification of reference gene primers was used to estimate how many nucleated cells each sample contained. Sequence reads were collapsed and filtered to measure the absolute abundance of every unique TCRbeta CDR3 rearrangement. For each sample, productive Simpson clonality was calculated as the square root of Simpson's diversity index across productive rearrangements. The clones in this table, taken by TCRdb from immuneACCESS, are in-frame only. Not every clone is retained; where verified, under half of the shortfall comes from an unresolved V gene, and the cause of the rest is unknown. V, J and clone size are those of that table, while D and trimming were read from the DNA. This sample comprises about 370,000 clones, 70% to 90% of them detected only once. 10% of the sample is in the top ten clones.

One collaborating source in Seattle enrolled patients during active infection and followed them longitudinally through the course of disease. Whole blood was collected in K2EDTA tubes by collaborating institutions according to the institutions' own protocols. For TCRbeta analysis, collaborators shipped samples as frozen whole blood, isolated PBMCs, or DNA extracted from either of those sample types. The CDR3 measures 15 amino acids from cysteine to phenylalanine. Of the read, only the CDR3 DNA is kept; its 45 bases are in frame from base 1. The germline V gene encodes CDR1 MNHEY and CDR2 SMNVEV (reference sequence). At the junction V is shortened by 6 bases and J by 5 bases; bases outside the gene matches: 11.

The sequence derives from a woman in her thirties with COVID-19, enrolled during active disease. Material for sequencing was peripheral blood. The V and J genes are TRBV27 and TRBJ2-5; 8 bases in the middle match TRBD2. The DNA sequence reads TGTGCCAGCAGACGAACGGGAGGGCCTCAGGAGACCCAGTACTTC. Translated, this gives CASRRTGGPQETQYF.